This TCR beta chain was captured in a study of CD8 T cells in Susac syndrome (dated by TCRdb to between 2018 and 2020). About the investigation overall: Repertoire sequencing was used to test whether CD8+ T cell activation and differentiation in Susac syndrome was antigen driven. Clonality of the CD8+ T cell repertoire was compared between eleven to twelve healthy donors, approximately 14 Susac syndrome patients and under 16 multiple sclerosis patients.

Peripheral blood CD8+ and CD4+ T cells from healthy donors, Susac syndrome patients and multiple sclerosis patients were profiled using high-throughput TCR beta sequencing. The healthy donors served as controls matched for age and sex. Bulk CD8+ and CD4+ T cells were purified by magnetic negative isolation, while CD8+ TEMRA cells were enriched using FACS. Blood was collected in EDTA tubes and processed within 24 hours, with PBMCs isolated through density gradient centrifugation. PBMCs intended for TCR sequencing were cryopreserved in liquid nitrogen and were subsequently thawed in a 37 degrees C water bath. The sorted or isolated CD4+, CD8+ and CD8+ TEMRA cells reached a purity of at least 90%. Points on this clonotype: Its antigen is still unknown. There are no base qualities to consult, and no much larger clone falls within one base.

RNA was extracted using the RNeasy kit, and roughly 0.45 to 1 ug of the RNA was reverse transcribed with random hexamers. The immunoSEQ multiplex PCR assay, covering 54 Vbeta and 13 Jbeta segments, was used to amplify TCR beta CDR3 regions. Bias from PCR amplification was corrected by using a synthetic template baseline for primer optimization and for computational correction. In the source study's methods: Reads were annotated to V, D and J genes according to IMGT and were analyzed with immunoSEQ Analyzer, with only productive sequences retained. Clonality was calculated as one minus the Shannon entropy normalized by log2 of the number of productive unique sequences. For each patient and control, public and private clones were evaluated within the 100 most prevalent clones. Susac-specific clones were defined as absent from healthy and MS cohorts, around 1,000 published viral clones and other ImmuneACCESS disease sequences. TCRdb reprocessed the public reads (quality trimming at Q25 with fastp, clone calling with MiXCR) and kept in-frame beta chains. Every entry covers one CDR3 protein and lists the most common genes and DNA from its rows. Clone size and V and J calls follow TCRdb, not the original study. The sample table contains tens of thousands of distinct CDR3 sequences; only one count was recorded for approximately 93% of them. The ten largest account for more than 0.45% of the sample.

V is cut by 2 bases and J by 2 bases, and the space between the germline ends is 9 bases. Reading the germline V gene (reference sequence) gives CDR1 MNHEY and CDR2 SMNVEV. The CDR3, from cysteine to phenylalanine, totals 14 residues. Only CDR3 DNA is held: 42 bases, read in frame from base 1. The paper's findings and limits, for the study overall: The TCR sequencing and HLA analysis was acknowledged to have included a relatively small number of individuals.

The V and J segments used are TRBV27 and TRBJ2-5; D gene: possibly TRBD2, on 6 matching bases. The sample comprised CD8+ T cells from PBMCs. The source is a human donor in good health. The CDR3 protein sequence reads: CASSLVREQETQYF. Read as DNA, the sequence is TGTGCCAGCAGTTTAGTCCGGGAGCAAGAGACCCAGTACTTC.